The present entry profiles one T cell receptor beta chain with its context. This specimen belongs to a study of blood T cell repertoires in COVID-19. Study background: PBMCs, B-cell-depleted T cells, or T cells were the source of the cDNA or gDNA that made up the material.

TCRdb keeps only in-frame clones here, not all; method: immunoSEQ multiplex PCR. The profile shows over 150,000 clones, around 84% of them singletons. Sequences were obtained from peripheral blood. This TCR came from a man in his fifties with active or convalescent COVID-19.

The CDR3 here is CASSLDSYYGYTF. Written as DNA, the CDR3 is TGTGCCAGCAGCTTAGACAGCTACTATGGCTACACCTTC. The J gene is TRBJ1-2, the V gene TRBV7-2; no clear D gene. CDR3 size: 13 residues. Trimming shortened V by 1 base and J by 3 bases, and 6 bases separated the two germline ends. Germline V CDR1 and CDR2: SGHTA, FQGNSA.